This T cell receptor beta chain was captured by sequencing in a study of monozygotic twins with cystic fibrosis (dated by TCRdb to the early 2020s). Context from the whole study: Barcoded libraries were made from three micrograms of fragmented DNA using roughly 16 PCR cycles. To gauge how much genetics shapes V and J gene usage, the researchers compared TCR beta repertoires both within and across 16 monozygotic twin pairs who have cystic fibrosis. Ten female and six male twin pairs, aged roughly 2.0 to 36.4 years (median about 9 years) and mostly children and adolescents, were included in the cohort. Twins were ranked among 970 or so cohort participants for weight-for-height and FEVPerc (FEV1 disease centile) at the day of blood sampling. Data for three of the twin pairs had been reported previously in another context. On the study overall, not on this receptor specifically: Sharing of nucleotide-identical clonotypes was significantly greater within monozygotic CF twin pairs than between unrelated CF individuals (P = 0.000026, Mann-Whitney). In 13 of 16 pairs, V gene usage most closely resembled the co-twin's, and the same held for J usage in 8 of 16 pairs, a pattern suggesting genetic constraints. Simpson clonality tended to be low (median roughly 0.0097), which suggests a naive-dominated repertoire, although clonality was higher in the most severely affected patients. The cohort was small, and the number of shared CDR3s showed no association with age, concordance or disease severity.

As to this clone: Its cognate antigen has yet to be identified. The sample holds no much larger clone one base away, and base qualities are not on file.

The twin pairs came from the European Cystic Fibrosis Twin and Sibling Study Cohort, which recruited patients from over a hundred CF clinics across 14 European countries. Zygosity and CFTR genotype were verified in-house, with zygosity tested by multiplex PCR of nine short tandem repeat loci. Each twin gave a peripheral blood sample, and clinical parameters were documented on that same day of blood sampling. Phenol/chloroform extraction was used to isolate genomic DNA from peripheral blood cells, and the DNA was then kept in TE buffer at 4 degrees C. TCR beta CDR3 regions were amplified by multiplex PCR with the immunoSEQ immune profiling system according to the manufacturer's instructions. An Illumina NextSeq system was used to carry out the sequencing. Per the original workflow: Sequence data were processed on the immunoSEQ Analyzer platform, and clonality was computed as the square root of Simpson's index of productive rearrangements. Similarity in V and J usage was measured by Jensen-Shannon distance, and OLGA was used to compute CDR3 generation probabilities. The immuneACCESS database (August 2020) and VDJdb (December 2020) were searched for shared CDR3 sequences. Not all clones reach the TCRdb copy of this immuneACCESS table, which keeps in-frame sequences only. Checked studies attribute under half of the gap to unresolved V genes and leave the rest unexplained. V and J calls and clone size follow that table, whereas D and trimming were derived from the DNA. Recorded for this sample are 30,000 to 40,000 clones; around 96% of them occurred a single time. The ten largest clonotypes hold 0.17% of the sample.

Reading the germline V gene gives CDR1 MGHRA and CDR2 YSYEKL. V and J lose 4 bases and 3 bases, and a span of 9 bases separates them. There are 13 amino acids in the CDR3, from cysteine to phenylalanine inclusive. Solely the CDR3 DNA is kept, with 39 bases framed from the first base. The clonotype originates from a girl aged 2-15 years with cystic fibrosis. Here the chain combines TRBV4-1 and TRBJ2-5; the D gene cannot be resolved reliably. Sequenced: blood. The nucleotide sequence reads as follows: TGCGCCAGCAGCCGGCTAGATAAAGAGACCCAGTACTTC. Translated, it reads CASSRLDKETQYF.